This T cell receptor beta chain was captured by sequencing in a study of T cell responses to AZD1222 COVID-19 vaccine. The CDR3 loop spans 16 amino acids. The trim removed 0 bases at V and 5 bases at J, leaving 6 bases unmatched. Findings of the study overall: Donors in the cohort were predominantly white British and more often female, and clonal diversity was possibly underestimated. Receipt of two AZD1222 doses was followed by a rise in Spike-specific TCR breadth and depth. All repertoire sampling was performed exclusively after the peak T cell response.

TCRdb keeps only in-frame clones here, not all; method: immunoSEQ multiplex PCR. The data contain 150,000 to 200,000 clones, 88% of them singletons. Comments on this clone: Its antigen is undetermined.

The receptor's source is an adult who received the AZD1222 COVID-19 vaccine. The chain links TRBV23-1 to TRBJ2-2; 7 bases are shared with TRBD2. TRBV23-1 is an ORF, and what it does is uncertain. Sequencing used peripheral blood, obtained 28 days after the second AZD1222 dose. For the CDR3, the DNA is TGCGCCAGCAGTCAATCCGGCGGGAGTCGGACCGGGGAGCTGTTTTTT. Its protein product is CASSQSGGSRTGELFF.